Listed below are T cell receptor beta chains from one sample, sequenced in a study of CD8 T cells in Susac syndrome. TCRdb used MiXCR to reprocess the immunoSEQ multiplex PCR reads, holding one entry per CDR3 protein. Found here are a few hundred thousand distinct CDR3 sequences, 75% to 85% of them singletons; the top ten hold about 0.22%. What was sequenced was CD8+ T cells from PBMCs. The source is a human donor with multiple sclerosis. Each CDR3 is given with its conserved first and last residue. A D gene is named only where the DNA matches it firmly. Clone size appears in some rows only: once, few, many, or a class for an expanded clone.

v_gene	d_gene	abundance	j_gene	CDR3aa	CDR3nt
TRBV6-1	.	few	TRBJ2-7	CASSLGLVGEQYF	TGTGCCAGCAGTTTGGGTCTAGTTGGCGAGCAGTACTTC
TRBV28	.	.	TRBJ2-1	CASRDHSYNEQFF	TGTGCCAGCAGGGATCACTCCTACAATGAGCAGTTCTTC
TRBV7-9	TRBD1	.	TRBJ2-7	CASSSTGGEQYF	TGTGCCAGCAGCTCAACAGGGGGCGAGCAGTACTTC
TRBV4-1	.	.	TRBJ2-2	CASSQTGTGNTGELFF	TGCGCCAGCAGCCAAACGGGGACTGGAAACACCGGGGAGCTGTTTTTT
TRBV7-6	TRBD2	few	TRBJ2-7	CASSLRRETYEQYF	TGTGCCAGCAGCTTAAGGCGGGAGACCTACGAGCAGTACTTC
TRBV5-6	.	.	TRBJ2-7	CASSRPMEGTSSYEQYF	TGTGCCAGCAGCAGACCGATGGAAGGGACCAGCTCCTACGAGCAGTACTTC
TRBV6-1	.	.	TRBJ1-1	CASHTGMNTEAFF	TGTGCCAGCCACACGGGGATGAACACTGAAGCTTTCTTT
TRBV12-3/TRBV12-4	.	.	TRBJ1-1	CASSFDPGRETEAFF	TGTGCCAGCAGTTTTGATCCAGGTCGGGAGACTGAAGCTTTCTTT
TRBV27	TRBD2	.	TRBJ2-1	CASSLSTPGGDNEQFF	TGTGCCAGCAGTTTATCGACCCCGGGGGGAGACAATGAGCAGTTCTTC
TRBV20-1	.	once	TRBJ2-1	CRGRGPSYNEQFF	TGCAGGGGGCGGGGGCCTTCCTACAATGAGCAGTTCTTC
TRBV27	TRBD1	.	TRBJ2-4	CASSAPRQGLTKNIQYF	TGTGCCAGCAGTGCACCTCGACAGGGGTTAACCAAAAACATTCAGTACTTC
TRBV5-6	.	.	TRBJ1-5	CASSFGTAYKPQHF	TGTGCCAGCAGCTTCGGGACCGCCTATAAGCCCCAGCATTTT
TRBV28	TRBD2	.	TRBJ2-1	CASSLLLAGGNEQFF	TGTGCCAGCAGTTTATTATTAGCGGGAGGGAATGAGCAGTTCTTC
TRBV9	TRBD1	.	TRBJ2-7	CASSAGTEQFYEQYF	TGTGCCAGCAGCGCCGGGACAGAACAGTTCTACGAGCAGTACTTC
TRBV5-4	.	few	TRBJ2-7	CASSLADEQYF	TGTGCCAGCAGCTTGGCGGACGAGCAGTACTTC
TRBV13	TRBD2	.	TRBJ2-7	CASSSPALAGVHEQYF	TGTGCCAGCAGCTCGCCCGCTCTAGCGGGAGTCCACGAGCAGTACTTC
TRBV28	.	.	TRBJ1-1	CASSLEIAGPAFF	TGTGCCAGCAGTTTGGAGATTGCAGGGCCAGCTTTCTTT
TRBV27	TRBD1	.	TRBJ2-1	CASSLSGQGVTDEQFF	TGTGCCAGCAGTTTATCAGGACAGGGGGTCACCGATGAGCAGTTCTTC
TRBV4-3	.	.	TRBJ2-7	CASSQDGGATYEQYF	TGCGCCAGCAGCCAAGATGGAGGGGCGACCTACGAGCAGTACTTC
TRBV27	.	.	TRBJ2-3	CASSFIGVSDTQYF	TGTGCCAGCAGTTTCATCGGAGTTTCAGATACGCAGTATTTT
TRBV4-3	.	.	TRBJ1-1	CASSPITGFEAFF	TGCGCCAGCAGCCCGATAACAGGGTTTGAAGCTTTCTTT
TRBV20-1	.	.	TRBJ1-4	CSARDWNSYSPEKLFF	TGCAGTGCTAGAGATTGGAACTCTTATTCGCCAGAAAAACTGTTTTTT
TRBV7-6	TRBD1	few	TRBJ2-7	CASSFGSGGTYEQYF	TGTGCCAGCAGCTTCGGATCAGGGGGCACCTACGAGCAGTACTTC
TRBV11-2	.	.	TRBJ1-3	CASSHTGSSGNTIYF	TGTGCCAGCAGCCACACGGGGAGCTCTGGAAACACCATATATTTT
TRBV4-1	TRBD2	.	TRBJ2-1	CASSQVPTSGSGSYNEQFF	TGCGCCAGCAGCCAAGTTCCGACTAGCGGGAGCGGGTCCTACAATGAGCAGTTCTTC
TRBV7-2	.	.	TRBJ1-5	CASSLDAYNQPQHF	TGTGCCAGCAGCTTAGACGCGTACAATCAGCCCCAGCATTTT
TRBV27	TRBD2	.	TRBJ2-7	CASRALAGGPGYEQYF	TGTGCCAGCAGAGCCCTAGCGGGAGGGCCGGGGTACGAGCAGTACTTC
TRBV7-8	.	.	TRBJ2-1	CASSLRQDGRNEQFF	TGTGCCAGCAGCCTTCGACAGGACGGCAGGAATGAGCAGTTCTTC
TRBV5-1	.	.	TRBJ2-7	CASSLGWGGEQYF	TGCGCCAGCAGCTTGGGCTGGGGTGGGGAGCAGTACTTC
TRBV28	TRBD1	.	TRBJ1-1	CASSLGQTTEAFF	TGTGCCAGCAGTTTGGGACAGACCACTGAAGCTTTCTTT
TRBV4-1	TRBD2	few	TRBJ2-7	CASSQKESGSSYEQYF	TGCGCCAGCAGCCAAAAAGAGAGCGGGAGTTCCTACGAGCAGTACTTC
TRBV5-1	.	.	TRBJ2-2	CASSLASVGEIGELFF	TGCGCCAGCAGCTTGGCGAGTGTAGGGGAGATCGGGGAGCTGTTTTTT
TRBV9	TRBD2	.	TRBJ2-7	CASSVAGGTYEQYF	TGTGCCAGCAGCGTAGCGGGAGGGACCTACGAGCAGTACTTC
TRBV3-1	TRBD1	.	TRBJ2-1	CASSSRDRDNEQFF	TGTGCCAGCAGCTCGCGGGACAGGGACAATGAGCAGTTCTTC
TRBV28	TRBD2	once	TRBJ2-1	CASTLLAGGDLFF	TGTGCCAGCACCCTACTAGCGGGAGGAGATCTGTTCTTC
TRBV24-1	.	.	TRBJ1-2	CATSGAGYGYTF	TGTGCCACCAGCGGGGCAGGGTATGGCTACACCTTC
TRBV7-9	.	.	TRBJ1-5	CASSSSWGDQPQHF	TGTGCCAGCAGCTCAAGTTGGGGAGATCAGCCCCAGCATTTT
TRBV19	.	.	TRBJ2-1	CASSMDHSSTYNEQFF	TGTGCCAGTAGTATGGACCATAGCAGCACCTACAATGAGCAGTTCTTC
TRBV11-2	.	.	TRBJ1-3	CASRQQSSGNTIYF	TGTGCCAGCAGGCAACAGAGCTCTGGAAACACCATATATTTT
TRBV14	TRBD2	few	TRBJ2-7	CASSPGGLEQYF	TGTGCCAGCAGCCCGGGAGGCCTCGAGCAGTACTTC
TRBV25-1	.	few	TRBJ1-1	CATRPTGNTEAFF	TGTGCCACTAGACCGACGGGGAACACTGAAGCTTTCTTT
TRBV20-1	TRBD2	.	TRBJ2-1	CSARDVAGTSTYNEQFF	TGCAGTGCTAGAGATGTAGCCGGGACTAGCACCTACAATGAGCAGTTCTTC
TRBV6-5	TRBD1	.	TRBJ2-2	CASSFGTGPLTGELFF	TGTGCCAGCAGTTTCGGGACAGGGCCTTTAACCGGGGAGCTGTTTTTT
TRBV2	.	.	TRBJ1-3	CASSGGRGPRGNTIYF	TGTGCCAGCAGTGGGGGACGGGGGCCGCGGGGAAACACCATATATTTT
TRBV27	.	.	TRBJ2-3	CASSLLGFSQTDTQYF	TGTGCCAGCAGTCTCCTGGGGTTTAGCCAAACAGATACGCAGTATTTT